The sequence of this T cell receptor (beta chain) was determined in a study of shared clonotypes between healthy human individuals. CDR3 length: 15 amino acids. The ends were cut back, 0 bases at V and 5 bases at J, with 16 bases in the middle. Germline CDR1 reads GTSNPN; CDR2 reads SVGIG (reference sequence). Regarding this clone: The antigen remains undetermined.

Data came from immunoSEQ multiplex PCR; TCRdb stores just in-frame clones and leaves some out. This sample yields roughly 2.6 million clones, of which around 90% are seen a single time; roughly 0.14% belongs to the top ten. Splitting the CD4+ cells yielded a CD45RA+ naive subset and a CD45RA-negative memory subset. The study, taken as a whole, reports: The rarefaction results pointed to incomplete sorted-subset sequencing despite large depth.

This receptor was taken from a man between 18 and 29 years old in good health. The rearrangement links TRBV30 to TRBJ2-5; D is perhaps TRBD1 (6 bases). Source material: naive CD4+ T cells sorted from blood. The subset: CD45RA+ positively selected. The CDR3 is CAWSVGRGEGETQYF. The CDR3 DNA sequence: TGTGCCTGGAGTGTTGGCAGGGGAGAGGGGGAGACCCAGTACTTC. Variable domain in full (rest from reference TRBV30 and TRBJ2-5): SQTIHQWPATLVQPVGSPLSLECTVEGTSNPNLYWYRQAAGRGLQLLFYSVGIGQISSEVPQNLSASRPQDRQFILSSKKLLLSDSGFYLCAWSVGRGEGETQYFGPGTRLLVL.